This TCR beta chain was observed in a study of cytomegalovirus exposure and HLA in healthy donors. In the case of this clone: Its antigen is not known.

The PCR ran on 60 Vbeta and 13 Jbeta primers. Only in-frame clones appear in the TCRdb table, and some are missing; sequencing was by immunoSEQ multiplex PCR. This table has some 160,000 clones, 81% appearing once. General study points: Later work showed greater clonal expansion in HLA-associated TCR beta chains than in equally common others. Researchers counted around 150 TCR beta chains as cytomegalovirus-associated. It was only CMV serostatus that was available as immune exposure information.

This TCR came from a man over 45 in good health and CMV-seropositive. Sequenced input: PBMCs.

CDR3 residues: CASSQDAGRNEKLFF. Written as DNA, the CDR3 is TGTGCCAGCAGCCAAGATGCAGGGCGAAATGAAAAACTGTTTTTT. The rearrangement joins TRBV14 to TRBJ1-4; perhaps TRBD1 as D (5 bases). Trimming removed 0 bases at V and 5 bases at J, with 10 bases between. Looked up from germline, CDR1 is SGHDN and CDR2 is FVKESK. This CDR3 region has 15 residues.